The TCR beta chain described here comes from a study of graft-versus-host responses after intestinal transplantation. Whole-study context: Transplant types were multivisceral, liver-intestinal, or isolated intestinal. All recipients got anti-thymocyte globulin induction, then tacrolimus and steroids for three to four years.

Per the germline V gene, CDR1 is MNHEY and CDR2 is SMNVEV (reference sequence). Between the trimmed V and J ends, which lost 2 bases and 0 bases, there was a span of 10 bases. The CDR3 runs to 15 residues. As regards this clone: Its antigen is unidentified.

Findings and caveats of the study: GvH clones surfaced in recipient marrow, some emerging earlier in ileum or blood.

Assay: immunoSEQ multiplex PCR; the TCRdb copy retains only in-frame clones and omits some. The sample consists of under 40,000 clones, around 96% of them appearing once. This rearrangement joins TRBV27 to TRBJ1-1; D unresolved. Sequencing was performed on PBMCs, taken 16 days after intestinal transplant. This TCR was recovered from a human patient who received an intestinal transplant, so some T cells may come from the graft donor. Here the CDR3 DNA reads TGTGCCAGCAGTTTACTCGGAGGGATGAACACTGAAGCTTTCTTT. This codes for CASSLLGGMNTEAFF.